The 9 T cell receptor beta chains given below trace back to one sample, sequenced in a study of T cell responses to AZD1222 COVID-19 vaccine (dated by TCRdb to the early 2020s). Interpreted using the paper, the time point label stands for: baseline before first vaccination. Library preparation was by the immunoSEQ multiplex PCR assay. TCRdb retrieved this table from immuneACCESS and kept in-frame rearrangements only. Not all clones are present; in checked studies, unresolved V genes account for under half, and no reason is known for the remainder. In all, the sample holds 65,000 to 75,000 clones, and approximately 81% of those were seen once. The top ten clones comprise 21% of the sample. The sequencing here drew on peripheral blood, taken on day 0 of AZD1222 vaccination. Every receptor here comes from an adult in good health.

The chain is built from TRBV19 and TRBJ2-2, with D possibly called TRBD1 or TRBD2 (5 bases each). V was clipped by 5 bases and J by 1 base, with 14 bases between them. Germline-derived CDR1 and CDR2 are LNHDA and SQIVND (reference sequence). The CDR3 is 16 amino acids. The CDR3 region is CASSSPGGGNTGELFF. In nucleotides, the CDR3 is TGTGCCAGTAGTTCTCCAGGTGGGGGGAACACCGGGGAGCTGTTTTTT.

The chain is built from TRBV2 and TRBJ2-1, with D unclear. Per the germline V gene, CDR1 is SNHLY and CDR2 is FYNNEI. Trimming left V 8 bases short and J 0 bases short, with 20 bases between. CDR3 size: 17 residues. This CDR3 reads CASYSTRTDSSYNEQFF. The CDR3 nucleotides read TGTGCCAGCTATTCCACACGGACGGATAGCTCCTACAATGAGCAGTTCTTC.

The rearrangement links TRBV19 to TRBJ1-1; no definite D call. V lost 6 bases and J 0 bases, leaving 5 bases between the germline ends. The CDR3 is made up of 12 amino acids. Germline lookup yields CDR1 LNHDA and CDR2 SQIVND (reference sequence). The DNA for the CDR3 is TGTGCCAGTAGCACCCTGAACACTGAAGCTTTCTTT. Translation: CASSTLNTEAFF.

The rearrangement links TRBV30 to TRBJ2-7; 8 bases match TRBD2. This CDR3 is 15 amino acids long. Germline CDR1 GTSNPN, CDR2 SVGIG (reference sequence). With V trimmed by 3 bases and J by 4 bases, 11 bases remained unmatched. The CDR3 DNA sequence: TGTGCCTGGAGAACAGCGGGGGCGTCCCCTTACGAGCAGTACTTC. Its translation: CAWRTAGASPYEQYF.

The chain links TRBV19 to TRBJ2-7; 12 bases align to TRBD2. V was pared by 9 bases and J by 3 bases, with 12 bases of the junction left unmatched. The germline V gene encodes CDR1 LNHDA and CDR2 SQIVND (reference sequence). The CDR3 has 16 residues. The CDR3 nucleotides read TGTGCCAGCCGGACTAGCGGGACCCCAGGACGCTACGAGCAGTACTTC. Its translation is CASRTSGTPGRYEQYF.

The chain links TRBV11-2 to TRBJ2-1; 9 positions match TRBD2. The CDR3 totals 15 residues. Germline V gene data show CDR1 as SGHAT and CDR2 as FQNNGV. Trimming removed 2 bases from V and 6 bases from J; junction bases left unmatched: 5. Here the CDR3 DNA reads TGTGCCAGCAGCTTATATAGCGGGAGAAGCAATGAGCAGTTCTTC. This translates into CASSLYSGRSNEQFF.

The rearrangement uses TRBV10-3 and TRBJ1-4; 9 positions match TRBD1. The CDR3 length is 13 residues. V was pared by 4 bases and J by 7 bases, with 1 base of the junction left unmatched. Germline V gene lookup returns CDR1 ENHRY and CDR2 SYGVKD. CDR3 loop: CAISGGQGEKLFF. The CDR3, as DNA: TGTGCCATCAGTGGGGGACAGGGTGAAAAACTGTTTTTT.

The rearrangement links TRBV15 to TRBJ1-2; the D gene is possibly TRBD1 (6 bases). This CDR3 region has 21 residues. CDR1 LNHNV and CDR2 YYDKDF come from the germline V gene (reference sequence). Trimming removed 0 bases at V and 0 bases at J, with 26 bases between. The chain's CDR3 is CATSRDFSAAGHLMPNYGYTF. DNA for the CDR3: TGTGCCACCAGCAGAGATTTCTCCGCGGCGGGACACCTCATGCCTAACTATGGCTACACCTTC.

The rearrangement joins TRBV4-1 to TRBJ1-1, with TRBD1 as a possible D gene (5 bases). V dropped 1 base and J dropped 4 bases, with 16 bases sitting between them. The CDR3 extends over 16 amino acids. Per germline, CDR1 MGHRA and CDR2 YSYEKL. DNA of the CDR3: TGCGCCAGCAGCCAAGGGGCAGGGTTACATGGCACTGAAGCTTTCTTT. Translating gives CASSQGAGLHGTEAFF.